Below, 18 T cell receptor beta chains from the same sample are listed, as sequenced in a study of long-term antiretroviral therapy in people with HIV. Researchers ran immunoSEQ v3.0 at survey level. Assay: immunoSEQ multiplex PCR; the TCRdb copy retains only in-frame clones and omits some. In the table there are under 35,000 clones, roughly 96% of which are singletons. The specimen was unsorted PBMCs, collected approximately 6.6 years after starting antiretroviral therapy. The receptors were sampled from a man aged 30-40 years with HIV.

The rearrangement links TRBV5-4 to TRBJ2-1; 12 bases are shared with TRBD2. CDR3 length equals 16 residues. Germline V gene lookup returns CDR1 SGHNT and CDR2 YYREEE (reference sequence). The trim removed 4 bases at V and 4 bases at J, leaving 6 bases unmatched. CDR3 in amino acids: CASSTRLAGAYNEQFF. CDR3 DNA: TGTGCCAGCAGCACTCGACTAGCGGGAGCGTACAATGAGCAGTTCTTC.

The J gene is TRBJ2-2, the V gene TRBV27; 9 positions agree with TRBD1. CDR3 length: 15 residues. The V gene's germline CDR1 is MNHEY and CDR2 SMNVEV (reference sequence). The ends lost 6 bases at V and 3 bases at J; junction bases unmatched: 5. Written as DNA, the CDR3 is TGTGCCAGCAGCACGACAGGGGGACACACCGGGGAGCTGTTTTTT. Amino acids: CASSTTGGHTGELFF.

This clone showed up just once. The V gene is TRBV10-2, the J gene TRBJ1-5, with 8 bases matching TRBD1. The CDR3 runs to 23 residues. The V gene's germline CDR1 is WSHSY and CDR2 SAAADI. The CDR3 sequence: CPDDKPPPTACGGGRQGNQPQHF. Written as DNA, the CDR3 is TGCCCCGATGACAAACCCCCTCCCACCGCGTGCGGGGGGGGAAGACAGGGGAATCAGCCCCAGCATTTT.

The chain recombines TRBV25-1 with TRBJ2-1; TRBD1 might be the D (8 bases). Germline V gene lookup returns CDR1 MGHDK and CDR2 SYGVNS. The CDR3 consists of 16 residues. Between the trimmed V and J ends, which lost 3 bases and 5 bases, there was a span of 17 bases. The CDR3 loop reads CASSDGLQGGNNEQFF. The CDR3 bases are TGTGCCAGCAGTGATGGTTTACAGGGGGGGAACAATGAGCAGTTCTTC.

The rearrangement joins TRBV5-4 to TRBJ1-6; TRBD1 aligns across 9 bases. This CDR3 comprises 15 residues. V lost 0 bases and J lost 7; bases outside the gene matches: 2. CDR1 and CDR2 from the germline V gene are SGHNT and YYREEE (reference sequence). The CDR3 protein is CASSLETGGNSPLHF. The CDR3 DNA is TGTGCCAGCAGCTTGGAAACAGGGGGCAATTCACCCCTCCACTTT.

This CDR3 reads CAFRGARKSPIAKAFF. In DNA, the CDR3 is TGTGCCTTTAGGGGCGCCCGAAAATCACCGATTGCGAAGGCTTTCTTT. The chain couples TRBV30 to TRBJ1-1; D might be TRBD1 (5 bases). This CDR3 region has 16 residues. CDR1 is GTSNPN and CDR2 is SVGIG in the germline V gene (reference sequence). V lost 7 bases to trimming and J lost 11 bases, with 32 bases between them.

V gene TRBV7-6 combines with J gene TRBJ1-1; D perhaps matches TRBD1 (6 bases). V lost 1 base to trimming and J lost 5 bases, with 8 bases between them. Germline lookup yields CDR1 SGHVS and CDR2 FNYEAQ. CDR3 length: 13 amino acids. The CDR3 loop reads CASSLGTATEAFF. The CDR3 DNA follows: TGTGCCAGCAGCTTAGGGACAGCGACTGAAGCTTTCTTT. Supplemented by reference TRBV7-6 and TRBJ1-1, the full variable domain reads GAGVSQSPRYKVTKRGQDVALRCDPISGHVSLYWYRQALGQGPEFLTYFNYEAQQDKSGLPNDRFSAERPEGSISTLTIQRTEQRDSAMYRCASSLGTATEAFFGQGTRLTVV.

The CDR3 sequence: CASSLVSGRGYEQYF. The DNA for the CDR3 is TGTGCCAGCAGCTTAGTGTCGGGCCGTGGCTACGAGCAGTACTTC. V gene TRBV11-2 combines with J gene TRBJ2-7; D gene ambiguous. The CDR3 is 15 amino acids. Trimming shortened V by 1 base and J by 3 bases, and 13 bases separated the two germline ends. The V gene's germline CDR1 is SGHAT and CDR2 FQNNGV.

The chain has TRBV5-5 and TRBJ2-4; D is possibly TRBD2 (6 bases). V lost 2 bases and J 8 bases, leaving 11 bases between the germline ends. The length of the CDR3 is 13 residues. Germline V CDR1 and CDR2: SGHKS, YYEKEE (reference sequence). CDR3 nucleotide sequence: TGTGCCAGCAGCTTCGCATGGGAGGACATTCAGTACTTC. Protein product: CASSFAWEDIQYF.

The chain couples TRBV5-5 to TRBJ1-4; D is perhaps TRBD1 (5 bases). V shed 7 bases and J shed 4 bases, with 14 bases lying between them. CDR3 length equals 14 residues. The germline V gene encodes CDR1 SGHKS and CDR2 YYEKEE (reference sequence). This CDR3 reads CASRVAGSNEKLFF. The CDR3 nucleotides read TGTGCCAGCCGCGTGGCAGGGAGTAATGAAAAACTGTTTTTT.

J is TRBJ1-2 and V is TRBV2; 7 nucleotides agree with TRBD1. V lost 6 bases and J lost 3; bases outside the gene matches: 10. CDR1 is SNHLY, CDR2 FYNNEI, per germline. This CDR3 contains 15 residues. Here the CDR3 reads CASRRQGSFDYGYTF. The CDR3 coding sequence is TGTGCCAGCAGAAGACAGGGCTCATTCGACTATGGCTACACCTTC. Combining the CDR3 with reference TRBV2 and TRBJ1-2 gives the whole variable domain EPEVTQTPSHQVTQMGQEVILRCVPISNHLYFYWYRQILGQKVEFLVSFYNNEISEKSEIFDDQFSVERPDGSNFTLKIRSTKLEDSAMYFCASRRQGSFDYGYTFGSGTRLTVV.

The chain recombines TRBV9 with TRBJ2-5, with 9 positions matching TRBD2. The length of the CDR3 is 16 residues. V shed 4 bases and J 4 bases; nucleotides not matched to a gene: 11. CDR1 is SGDLS, CDR2 YYNGEE, per germline. CDR3 sequence: CASSLPDSGGGETQYF. The CDR3 nucleotides are TGTGCCAGCAGCTTGCCGGATAGCGGGGGAGGAGAGACCCAGTACTTC.

A single count supports this clone. The chain uses TRBV13 and TRBJ2-1, with no clear D. This CDR3 has 15 residues. Germline V gene lookup returns CDR1 PRHDT and CDR2 FYEKMQ (reference sequence). With 0 bases removed from V and 0 bases from J, the gap between germline ends came to 6 bases. CDR3 loop: CASSLGSSSYNEQFF. In nucleotides, the CDR3 is TGTGCCAGCAGCTTAGGCTCCAGCTCCTACAATGAGCAGTTCTTC.

The chain recombines TRBV14 with TRBJ1-2, with D unresolved. Germline CDR1 reads SGHDN; CDR2 reads FVKESK. Trimming took off 2 bases at V and 4 bases at J, with 11 bases between the two ends. The CDR3 has 14 amino acids. CDR3 nucleotides: TGTGCCAGCAGCCAATTGGGTTTTATCTATGGCTACACCTTC. It yields the protein CASSQLGFIYGYTF. Looking up the rest from reference TRBV14 and TRBJ1-2 gives the full variable domain: EAGVTQFPSHSVIEKGQTVTLRCDPISGHDNLYWYRRVMGKEIKFLLHFVKESKQDESGMPNNRFLAERTGGTYSTLKVQPAELEDSGVYFCASSQLGFIYGYTFGSGTRLTVV.

This chain links TRBV9 with TRBJ2-7; D ambiguous. Germline-derived CDR1 and CDR2 are SGDLS and YYNGEE. The CDR3 consists of 13 residues. V gave up 0 bases and J gave up 5 bases, with 9 bases separating them. The CDR3 DNA reads TGTGCCAGCAGCGTAGCCCCTACAAACGAGCAGTACTTC. Translation: CASSVAPTNEQYF.

The chain employs TRBV7-2 and TRBJ2-5; D is perhaps TRBD1 or TRBD2 (5 bases each). The CDR3 contains 14 residues. The germline V gene encodes CDR1 SGHTA and CDR2 FQGNSA. Trimming cost V 1 base and J 2 bases, with 8 bases left between them. The CDR3 nucleotides are TGTGCCAGCAGCTTAGTGAGGGGACAAGAGACCCAGTACTTC. Translated, it gives CASSLVRGQETQYF.

This chain connects TRBV5-5 to TRBJ1-2; D possibly corresponds to TRBD1 (5 bases). CDR1 is SGHKS, CDR2 YYEKEE, per germline (reference sequence). V shed 1 base and J shed 0 bases, with 16 bases lying between them. This CDR3 has 17 residues. This chain's CDR3 is CASSLSGTALANYGYTF. Written as DNA, the CDR3 is TGTGCCAGCAGCTTGTCGGGGACTGCGCTAGCTAACTATGGCTACACCTTC.

The rearrangement links TRBV2 to TRBJ2-5, with TRBD2 identical over 7 bases. The junction had 6 bases not matched to a gene; V was cut back by 3 bases and J by 2 bases. The CDR3 sequence is 15 residues long. Germline loops: CDR1 SNHLY, CDR2 FYNNEI. CDR3 sequence: CASSDGGGGQETQYF. The CDR3 bases are TGTGCCAGCAGTGATGGTGGGGGGGGGCAAGAGACCCAGTACTTC.